The 9 T cell receptor beta chains given below trace back to one sample, sequenced in a study of a mutant IDH1 vaccine in newly diagnosed glioma. Which antigens these TCRs recognize remains unknown. Noted time point: week 47, end of study. Vaccination comprised doses that each held 300 ug of mutant IDH1 20-mer peptide, plus topical imiquimod. The table came from immunoSEQ multiplex PCR; TCRdb's copy has only in-frame clones and leaves some out. The table records 30,000 to 35,000 clones, about 83% of them present only once. The sequencing here drew on PBMCs, taken from a glioma patient whose treatment included an IDH1 peptide vaccine. The receptors shown here come from a woman in her twenties or thirties with glioma.

The chain links TRBV5-1 to TRBJ1-6; TRBD1 agrees at 9 bases. J lost 9 bases, V lost 2 bases, and 6 bases had no gene match. CDR1 is SGHRS and CDR2 is YFSETQ in the germline V gene. The CDR3 has 15 residues. The CDR3 coding sequence is TGCGCCAGCAGCTTTAGGGGACAGGGAGGTTCACCCCTCCACTTT. The encoded protein is CASSFRGQGGSPLHF.

The chain employs TRBV15 and TRBJ1-5; the D is unclear. Germline V lookup: CDR1 LNHNV, CDR2 YYDKDF (reference sequence). Trimming removed 0 bases from V and 5 bases from J, with 8 bases in between. The CDR3 length is 14 residues. The CDR3 DNA reads TGTGCCACCAGCAGAGATCCCCTCGATCAGCCCCAGCATTTT. This codes for CATSRDPLDQPQHF.

V is TRBV6-5 and J is TRBJ1-6; no definite D call. The CDR3 runs to 12 residues. Germline-derived CDR1 and CDR2 are MNHEY and SVGAGI. The V end lost 6 bases, the J end lost 10 bases, and 10 bases lay between the germline ends. CDR3 residues: CASRNGVSPLHF. The CDR3 nucleotides read TGTGCCAGCAGGAATGGGGTCTCACCCCTCCACTTT.

This clone showed up just once. The chain has TRBV2 and TRBJ2-4; D is undetermined. This CDR3 spans 13 amino acids. Germline V lookup: CDR1 SNHLY, CDR2 FYNNEI. V lost 3 bases, J lost 3 bases, and 6 bases lay in between. CDR3 bases: TGTGCCAGCAGTGAGGGCGGCAAAAACATTCAGTACTTC. Residues: CASSEGGKNIQYF. The variable domain in full, with the rest retrieved from reference TRBV2 and TRBJ2-4, is EPEVTQTPSHQVTQMGQEVILRCVPISNHLYFYWYRQILGQKVEFLVSFYNNEISEKSEIFDDQFSVERPDGSNFTLKIRSTKLEDSAMYFCASSEGGKNIQYFGAGTRLSVL.

Of note for this clone: This sample includes further DNA sequences coding for the same CDR3. V is TRBV18 and J is TRBJ1-5; 9 bases match TRBD1. The CDR3 loop spans 14 amino acids. Germline CDR1 is KGHSH and CDR2 is LQKENI. J lost 4 bases, V lost 3 bases, and 1 base had no gene match. The CDR3 region is CASSPGTGNQPQHF. The CDR3 nucleotides are TGTGCCAGCTCACCTGGGACAGGGAATCAGCCCCAGCATTTT.

This chain uses TRBV7-3 with TRBJ2-2; 12 nucleotides align to TRBD2. Germline V gene lookup returns CDR1 SGHTA and CDR2 FQGTGA. J lost 5 bases, V lost 5 bases, and 6 bases had no gene match. The CDR3 is made up of 16 amino acids. The CDR3 DNA reads TGTGCCAGCAGCCGACTAGCGGGGGCCTTAACCGGGGAGCTGTTTTTT. Its translation: CASSRLAGALTGELFF.

The V call is TRBV4-2, the J call TRBJ2-3, with TRBD2 matching over 12 bases. The CDR3 has 19 amino acids. The ends lost 2 bases at V and 3 bases at J; junction bases unmatched: 12. Per germline, CDR1 LGHNA and CDR2 YNFKEQ. This CDR3 reads CASSQPRLAGGPRTDTQYF. In DNA, the CDR3 is TGTGCCAGCAGCCAACCCAGGCTAGCGGGGGGGCCTAGGACAGATACGCAGTATTTT.

V and J are TRBV10-1 and TRBJ1-1; D is uncertain. From germline, CDR1 is WNHNN and CDR2 SYGVQD (reference sequence). The CDR3 sequence is 16 residues long. The ends were cut back, 8 bases at V and 0 bases at J, with 19 bases in the middle. As DNA, the CDR3 is TGCGCCAGCGAAATAGGGCAGCTTACTATGAACACTGAAGCTTTCTTT. Translating it yields CASEIGQLTMNTEAFF.

The rearrangement uses TRBV14 and TRBJ2-7, with 7 bases aligning to TRBD2. The CDR3 totals 15 residues. Trimming cost V 4 bases and J 4 bases; bases outside gene matches: 10. Looked up from germline, CDR1 is SGHDN and CDR2 is FVKESK. The CDR3 DNA reads TGTGCCAGCAGCCTTAGAATGACGGGGGGATACGAGCAGTACTTC. It yields the protein CASSLRMTGGYEQYF.